This T cell receptor (beta chain) was obtained from a study of OX40 agonist ivuxolimab in advanced cancers. With regard to this clone: What it binds is not known.

Study findings and constraints: Low normalized T-cell clonal expansion also characterized some of the nonresponders.

The CDR3 extends over 15 amino acids. Looked up from germline, CDR1 is SGHKS and CDR2 is YYEKEE (reference sequence). Deletions cut 0 bases from V and 0 bases from J, with 9 bases between. Here immunoSEQ multiplex PCR was the method, and the copy in TCRdb shows in-frame clones only, minus some. The sample has tens of thousands of clones; about 91% are singletons. The receptor's source is an adult with an advanced solid tumor such as melanoma, head and neck, liver or kidney cancer. The sample in question was CD4+ or CD8+ T cells sorted from blood, obtained in a trial of the OX40 agonist ivuxolimab. The chain couples TRBV5-5 to TRBJ1-2, with D uncertain. The CDR3 DNA sequence: TGTGCCAGCAGCTTGGGGCAAATAGCTAACTATGGCTACACCTTC. It is translated as CASSLGQIANYGYTF.